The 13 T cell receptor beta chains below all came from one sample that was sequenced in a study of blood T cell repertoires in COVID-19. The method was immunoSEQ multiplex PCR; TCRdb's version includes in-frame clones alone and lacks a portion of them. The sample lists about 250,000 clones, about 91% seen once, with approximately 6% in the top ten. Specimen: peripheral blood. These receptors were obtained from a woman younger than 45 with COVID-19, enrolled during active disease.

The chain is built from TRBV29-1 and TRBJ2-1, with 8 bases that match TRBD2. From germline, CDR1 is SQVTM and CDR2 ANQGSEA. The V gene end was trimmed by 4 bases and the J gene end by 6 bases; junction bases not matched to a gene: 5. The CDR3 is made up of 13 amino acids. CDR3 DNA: TGCAGCGTTGTCCAGCGGGAGTTCAATGAGCAGTTCTTC. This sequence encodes CSVVQREFNEQFF.

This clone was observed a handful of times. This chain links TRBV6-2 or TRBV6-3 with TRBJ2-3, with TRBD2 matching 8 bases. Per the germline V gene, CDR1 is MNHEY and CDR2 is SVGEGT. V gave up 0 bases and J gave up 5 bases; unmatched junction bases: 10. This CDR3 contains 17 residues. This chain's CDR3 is CASSYSSGTREKDTQYF. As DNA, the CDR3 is TGTGCCAGCAGTTACTCGAGCGGGACTAGGGAAAAAGATACGCAGTATTTT.

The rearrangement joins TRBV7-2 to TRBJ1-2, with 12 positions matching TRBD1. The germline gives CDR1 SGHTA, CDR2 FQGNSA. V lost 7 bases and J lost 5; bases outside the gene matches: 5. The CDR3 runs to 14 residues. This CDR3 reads CASTPGQGAYGYTF. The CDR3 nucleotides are TGTGCCAGCACCCCGGGACAGGGGGCGTATGGCTACACCTTC.

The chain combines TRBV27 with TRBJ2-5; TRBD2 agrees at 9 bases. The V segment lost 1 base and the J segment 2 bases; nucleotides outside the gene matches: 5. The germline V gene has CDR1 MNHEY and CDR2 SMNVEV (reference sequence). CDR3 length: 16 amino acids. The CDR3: CASSLWAGGKQETQYF. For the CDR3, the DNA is TGTGCCAGCAGTTTATGGGCGGGGGGGAAACAAGAGACCCAGTACTTC.

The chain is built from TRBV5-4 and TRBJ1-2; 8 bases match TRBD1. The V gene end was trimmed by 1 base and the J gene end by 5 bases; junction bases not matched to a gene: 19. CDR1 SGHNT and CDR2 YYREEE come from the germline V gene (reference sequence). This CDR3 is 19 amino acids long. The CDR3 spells CASSLRGGSGGSPLYGYTF. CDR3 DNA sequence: TGTGCCAGCAGCTTGAGGGGGGGCTCAGGGGGCTCTCCCCTATATGGCTACACCTTC. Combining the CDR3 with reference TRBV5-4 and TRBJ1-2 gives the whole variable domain ETGVTQSPTHLIKTRGQQVTLRCSSQSGHNTVSWYQQALGQGPQFIFQYYREEENGRGNFPPRFSGLQFPNYSSELNVNALELDDSALYLCASSLRGGSGGSPLYGYTFGSGTRLTVV.

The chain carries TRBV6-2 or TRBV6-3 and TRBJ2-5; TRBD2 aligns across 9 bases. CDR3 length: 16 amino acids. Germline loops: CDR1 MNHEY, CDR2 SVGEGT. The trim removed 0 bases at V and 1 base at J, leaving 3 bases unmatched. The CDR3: CASSYSRGRVQETQYF. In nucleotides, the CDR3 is TGTGCCAGCAGTTACTCGCGCGGGAGGGTCCAAGAGACCCAGTACTTC.

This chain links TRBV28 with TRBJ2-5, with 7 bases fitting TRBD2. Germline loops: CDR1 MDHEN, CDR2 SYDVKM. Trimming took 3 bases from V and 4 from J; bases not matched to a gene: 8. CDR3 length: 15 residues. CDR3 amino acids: CASSFGGGPLETQYF. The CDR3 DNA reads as TGTGCCAGCAGTTTCGGGGGAGGGCCGTTAGAGACCCAGTACTTC.

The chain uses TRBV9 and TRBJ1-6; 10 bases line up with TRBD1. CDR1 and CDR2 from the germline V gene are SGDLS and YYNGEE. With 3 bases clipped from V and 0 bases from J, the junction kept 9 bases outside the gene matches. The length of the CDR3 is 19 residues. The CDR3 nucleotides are TGTGCCAGCAGCGGCCTCGGGACAGGGGATAGCTCCTATAATTCACCCCTCCACTTT. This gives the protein CASSGLGTGDSSYNSPLHF.

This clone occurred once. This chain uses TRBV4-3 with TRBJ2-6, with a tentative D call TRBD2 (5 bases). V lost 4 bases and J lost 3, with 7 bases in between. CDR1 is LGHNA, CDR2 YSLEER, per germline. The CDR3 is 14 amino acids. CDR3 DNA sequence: TGCGCCAGCAGCCGCGAGGGTGGGGCCAACGTCCTGACTTTC. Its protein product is CASSREGGANVLTF.

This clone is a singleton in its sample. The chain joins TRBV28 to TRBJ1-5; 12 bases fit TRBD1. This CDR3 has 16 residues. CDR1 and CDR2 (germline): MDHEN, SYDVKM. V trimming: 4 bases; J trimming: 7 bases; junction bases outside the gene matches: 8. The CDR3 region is CASSSQWDRGRQPQHF. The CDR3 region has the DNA TGTGCCAGCAGTTCCCAATGGGACAGGGGGCGACAGCCCCAGCATTTT.

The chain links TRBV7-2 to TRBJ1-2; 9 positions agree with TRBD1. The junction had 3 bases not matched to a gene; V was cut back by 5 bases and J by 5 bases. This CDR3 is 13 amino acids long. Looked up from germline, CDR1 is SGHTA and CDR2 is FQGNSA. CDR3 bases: TGTGCCAGCAGCGCGGGGACAGGGTATGGCTACACCTTC. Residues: CASSAGTGYGYTF.

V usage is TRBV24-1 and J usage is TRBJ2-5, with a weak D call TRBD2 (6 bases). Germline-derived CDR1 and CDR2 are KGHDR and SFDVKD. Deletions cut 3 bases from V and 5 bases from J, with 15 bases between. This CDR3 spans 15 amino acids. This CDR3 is CATSDQTRSGETQYF. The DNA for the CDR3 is TGTGCCACCAGTGATCAGACTAGAAGTGGTGAGACCCAGTACTTC.

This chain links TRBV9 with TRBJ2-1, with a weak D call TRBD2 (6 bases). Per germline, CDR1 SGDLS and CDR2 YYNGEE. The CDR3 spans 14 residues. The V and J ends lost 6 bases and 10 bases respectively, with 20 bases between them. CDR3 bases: TGTGCCAGCACCTTGGGAGGAGTATCTAACGAGCAGTTCTTC. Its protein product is CASTLGGVSNEQFF.